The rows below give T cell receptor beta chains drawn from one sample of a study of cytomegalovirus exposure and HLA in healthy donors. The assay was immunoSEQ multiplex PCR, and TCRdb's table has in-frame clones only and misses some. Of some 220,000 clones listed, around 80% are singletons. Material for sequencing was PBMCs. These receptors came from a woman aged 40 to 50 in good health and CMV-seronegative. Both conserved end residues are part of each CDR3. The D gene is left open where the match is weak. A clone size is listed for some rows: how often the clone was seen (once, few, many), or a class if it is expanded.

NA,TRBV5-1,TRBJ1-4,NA,TGCGCCAGCAGCTTGGGGACAGAAGGTGATGAAAAACTGTTTTTT,CASSLGTEGDEKLFF
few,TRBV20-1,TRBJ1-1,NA,TGCAGCAAGCGCAGGAACACTGAAGCTTTCTTT,CSKRRNTEAFF
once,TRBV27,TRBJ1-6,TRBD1,TGTGCCAGCAGTGCCTTACCGGGACAGGGGATATCACCCCTCCACTTT,CASSALPGQGISPLHF
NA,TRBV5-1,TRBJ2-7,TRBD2,TGCGCCAGCAGCTCGAACTCGATAGCGGGGGGACCATACGAGCAGTACTTC,CASSSNSIAGGPYEQYF
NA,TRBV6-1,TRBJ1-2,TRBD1,TGTGCCAGCAGGAACAGGGGGGACTATGGCTACACCTTC,CASRNRGDYGYTF
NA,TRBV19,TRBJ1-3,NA,TGTGCCAGTAGGGACAGAGGCTCTGGAAACACCATATATTTT,CASRDRGSGNTIYF
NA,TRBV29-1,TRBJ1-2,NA,TGCAGCGATACAGGGTTATATGGCTACACCTTC,CSDTGLYGYTF
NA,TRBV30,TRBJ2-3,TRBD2,TGTGCCTGGAGCGGGACTAGCGGGGGGGCAGATACGCAGTATTTT,CAWSGTSGGADTQYF
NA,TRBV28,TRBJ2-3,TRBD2,TGTGCCAGCAGTCCTAGCGGACAAGATTGGGGGTTCCGCACAGATACGCAGTATTTT,CASSPSGQDWGFRTDTQYF
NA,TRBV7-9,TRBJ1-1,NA,TGTGCCAGCAGCACACAGGGTAAGAACACTGAAGCTTTCTTT,CASSTQGKNTEAFF
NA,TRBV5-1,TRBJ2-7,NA,TGCGCCAGCAGCTTGGGGGAACAGGGATCCAACGAGCAGTACTTC,CASSLGEQGSNEQYF
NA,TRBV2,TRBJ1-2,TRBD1,TGTGCCAGGGTGGAGCAGGGGGCAAATGGCTACACCTTC,CARVEQGANGYTF
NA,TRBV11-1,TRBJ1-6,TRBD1,TGTGCCAGCAGCTTAGGGACAGGAGGTTCACCCCTCCACTTT,CASSLGTGGSPLHF
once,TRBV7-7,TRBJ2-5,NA,TGTGCTAGCAGCTTAATGGTCGCGGAGACCCAGTACTTC,CASSLMVAETQYF
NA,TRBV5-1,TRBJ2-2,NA,TGCGCCAGCAGCTTATCCCCACAGGGATCGAACACCGGGGAGCTGTTTTTT,CASSLSPQGSNTGELFF
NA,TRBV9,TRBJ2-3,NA,TGTGCCAGCAGCGTTTTCGCTAGCACAGATGCGCAGTATTTT,CASSVFASTDAQYF
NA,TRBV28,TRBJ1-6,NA,TGTGCCAGCAGTGTACCCAGTTATAATTCACCCCTCCACTTT,CASSVPSYNSPLHF
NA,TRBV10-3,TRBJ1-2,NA,TGTGCCATCAGTGAGTCTGGACTGATCTATGGCTACACCTTC,CAISESGLIYGYTF
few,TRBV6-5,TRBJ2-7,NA,TGTGCCAGCACCGGACAGTACGAGCAGTACTTC,CASTGQYEQYF
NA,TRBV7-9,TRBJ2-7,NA,TGTGCCAGCAGCTTAGGGCAGGGGATCCACGAGCAGTACTTC,CASSLGQGIHEQYF
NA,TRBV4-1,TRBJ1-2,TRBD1,TGCGCCAGCAGCCAAGTGACAGGGAACTATGGCTACACCTTC,CASSQVTGNYGYTF
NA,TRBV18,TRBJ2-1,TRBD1,TGTGCCAGCTCACCTACAGGGGGCGCTTACAATGAGCAGTTCTTC,CASSPTGGAYNEQFF
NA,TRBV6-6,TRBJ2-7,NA,TGTGCCAGCAGTTACAAGCTCGAGCAGTACTTC,CASSYKLEQYF
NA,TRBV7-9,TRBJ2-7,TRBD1,TGTGCCAGCAGCTTAGGCCACGGACAGGTGTACGAGCAGTACTTC,CASSLGHGQVYEQYF
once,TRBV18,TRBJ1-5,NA,TGTGCCAGCTCACCACGACAGTCCGATAGCAATCAGCCCCAGCATTTT,CASSPRQSDSNQPQHF
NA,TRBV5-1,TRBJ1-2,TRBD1,TGCGCCAGCAGCTCCACCCGACAGGGGAACTATGGCTACACCTTC,CASSSTRQGNYGYTF
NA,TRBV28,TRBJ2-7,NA,TGTGCCAGCAGCCCCCAGGAATACGAGCAGTACTTC,CASSPQEYEQYF
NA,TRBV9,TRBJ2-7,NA,TGTGCCAGCAGCGTAGGTCAGGGTAGTTCCGAGCAGTACTTC,CASSVGQGSSEQYF
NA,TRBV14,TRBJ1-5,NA,TGTGCCAGCAGCCAAGACTCCGGAGTTCATAGCAATCAGCCCCAGCATTTT,CASSQDSGVHSNQPQHF
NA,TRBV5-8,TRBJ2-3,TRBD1,TGTGCCAGCAGTACGCGACGGGACAGACTATCCACAGATACGCAGTATTTT,CASSTRRDRLSTDTQYF
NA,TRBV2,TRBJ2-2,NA,TGTGCCAGCAGTCCGTACGGGGGTATGAACACCGGGGAGCTGTTTTTT,CASSPYGGMNTGELFF
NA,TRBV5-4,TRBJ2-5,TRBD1,TGTGCCAGCAGCTTGGATGGGACAGGTACCCAGTACTTC,CASSLDGTGTQYF
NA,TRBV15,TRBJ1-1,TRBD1,TGTGCCACCAGCCCTGGGACAGGGCCTTACTCCACTGAAGCTTTCTTT,CATSPGTGPYSTEAFF
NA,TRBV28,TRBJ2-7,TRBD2,TGTGCCAGCACTCCTAGCGGGGGGGGACACGAGCAGTACTTC,CASTPSGGGHEQYF
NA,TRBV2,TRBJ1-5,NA,TGTGCCAGCAGTGAAGCTAGGACCGGGGGGCCCCAGCATTTT,CASSEARTGGPQHF
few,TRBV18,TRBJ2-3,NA,TGTGCCAGCTCTAAAGGCCGACCAGCGGGTTTTGGAGATACGCAGTATTTT,CASSKGRPAGFGDTQYF
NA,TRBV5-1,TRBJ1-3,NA,TGCGCCAGCAGCTTGAATACGGGGGGAAACACCATATATTTT,CASSLNTGGNTIYF
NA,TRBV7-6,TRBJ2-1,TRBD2,TGTGCCAGCAGCCCTTACACCGGGACTACTCCACATGAGCAGTTCTTC,CASSPYTGTTPHEQFF
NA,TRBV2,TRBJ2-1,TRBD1,TGTGCCAGCAGGGACAGGGGTTTCTACAATGAGCAGTTCTTC,CASRDRGFYNEQFF
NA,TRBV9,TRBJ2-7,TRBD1,TGTGCCAGCAGCCCCGACAGGGGCTACGAGCAGTACTTC,CASSPDRGYEQYF
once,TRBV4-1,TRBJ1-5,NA,TGCGCCAGCAGCCAAGATTCCGCCAGGGAAAATCAGCCCCAGCATTTT,CASSQDSARENQPQHF
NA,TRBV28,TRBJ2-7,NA,TGTGCCAGCAGTTTAGGGATACAGGGTTACGAGCAGTACTTC,CASSLGIQGYEQYF
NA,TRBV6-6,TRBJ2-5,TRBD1,TGTGCCAGCTCTGACAGGGGGCGAGAGGAGACCCAGTACTTC,CASSDRGREETQYF
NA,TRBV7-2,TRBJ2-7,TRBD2,TGTGCCAGCAGCCCTAGGCTAGCGGGGGCCCTCTCCTACGAGCAGTACTTC,CASSPRLAGALSYEQYF
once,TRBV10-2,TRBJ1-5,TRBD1,TGCGCCAGCAGCCGGGACAGGGGGCGAGGGAATCAGCCCCAGCATTTT,CASSRDRGRGNQPQHF